This TCR beta chain emerged from a study of CD4+ T cells in melanoma. The germline V and J ends were trimmed by 1 base and 0 bases, with 16 bases remaining between them. Germline CDR1 and CDR2: SGHAT and FQNNGV. The CDR3 sequence is 19 residues long. The repertoire was sequenced with immunoSEQ multiplex PCR; TCRdb's copy has only in-frame clones and lacks some. This table holds 20,000 to 25,000 clones, approximately 78% found once. The receptor was derived from a human donor with melanoma. This sequence joins TRBV11-2 and TRBJ1-6, with D hard to call. CDR3 nucleotides: TGTGCCAGCAGCTTAGCTTATGATTTGAAGGGCTCCTATAATTCACCCCTCCACTTT. Translating it yields CASSLAYDLKGSYNSPLHF.